Below, one T cell receptor beta chain is given with its context. Its target is unknown. The junction differs from germline at one of its ends, possibly a read error. The data stem from a study of blood T cells in healthy people across ages. Whole-study findings and limits: Estimated diversity across one million T cells was deemed an underestimate. Greater diversity and more naive CD4+ cells were seen in long-lived donors than in aged donors.

Through a sample-barcoded 5' primer and a J-beta primer mix, a second PCR was run for roughly 6 to 12 cycles. A template-switch adaptor containing 12 random nucleotides labeled each cDNA molecule. TCRdb called the 5' RACE reads again in MiXCR, with one record for every CDR3 protein. The sample holds about 1.4 million distinct CDR3 sequences; approximately 60% are singletons and the top ten take over 6.5%. CDR1 and CDR2 from the germline V gene are DFQATT and SNEGSKA (reference sequence). This CDR3 has 15 amino acids. The sample was blood. The J gene is TRBJ2-1, the V gene TRBV20-1; D could derive from TRBD1 or TRBD2 (5 bases each). This receptor was obtained from a man aged 18 to 35 in good health. The CDR3 reads CSAPERDPAYNEQFF. In DNA form, the CDR3 reads TGCAGTGCTCCTGAACGGGACCCCGCCTACAATGAGCAGTTCTTT.